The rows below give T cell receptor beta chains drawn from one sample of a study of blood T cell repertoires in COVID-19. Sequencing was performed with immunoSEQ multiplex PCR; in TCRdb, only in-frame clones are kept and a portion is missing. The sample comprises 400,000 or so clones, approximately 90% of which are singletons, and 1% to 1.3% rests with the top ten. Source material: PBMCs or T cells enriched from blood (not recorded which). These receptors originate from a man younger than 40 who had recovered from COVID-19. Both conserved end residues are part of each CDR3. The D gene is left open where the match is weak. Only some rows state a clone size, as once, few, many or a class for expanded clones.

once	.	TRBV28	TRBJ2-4	CASSSGTLIAKNIQYF	TGTGCCAGCAGTTCCGGGACACTAATAGCCAAAAACATTCAGTACTTC
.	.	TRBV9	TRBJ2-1	CASSVALAEFYNEQFF	TGTGCCAGCAGCGTAGCTTTAGCGGAGTTCTACAATGAGCAGTTCTTC
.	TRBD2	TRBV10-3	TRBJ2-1	CAISESTSGRNEQFF	TGTGCCATCAGTGAGTCTACTAGCGGGAGGAATGAGCAGTTCTTC
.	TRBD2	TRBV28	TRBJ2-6	CASRKEGGAGANVLTF	TGTGCCAGCAGAAAGGAGGGAGGGGCTGGGGCCAACGTCCTGACTTTC
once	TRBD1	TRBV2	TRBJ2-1	CASKKEGAYNEQFF	TGTGCCAGCAAAAAAGAGGGGGCTTACAATGAGCAGTTCTTC
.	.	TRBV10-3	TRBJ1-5	CASTVSFSVGNQPQHF	TGTGCCTCCACCGTATCGTTCTCGGTGGGCAATCAGCCCCAGCATTTT
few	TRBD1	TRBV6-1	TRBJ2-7	CASSEFRTGDHEQYF	TGTGCCAGCAGTGAATTTCGGACAGGGGACCACGAGCAGTACTTC
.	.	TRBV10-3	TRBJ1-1	CATQGNTEAFF	TGTGCCACACAGGGGAACACTGAAGCTTTCTTT
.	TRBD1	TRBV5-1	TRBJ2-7	CASSLLGDSSYEQYF	TGCGCCAGCAGCTTACTTGGGGACAGCTCCTACGAGCAGTACTTC
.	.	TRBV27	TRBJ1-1	CASSLSRAVEAFF	TGTGCCAGCAGTTTATCGAGGGCAGTTGAAGCTTTCTTT
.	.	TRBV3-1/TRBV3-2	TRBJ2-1	CASSQDPGWTIISYNEQFF	TGTGCCAGCAGCCAAGATCCAGGGTGGACTATAATATCTTACAATGAGCAGTTCTTC
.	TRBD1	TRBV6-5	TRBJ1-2	CASSTDRGGRGYTF	TGTGCCAGCAGCACAGACAGGGGAGGACGGGGCTACACCTTC
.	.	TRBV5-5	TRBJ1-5	CASSLQGDQPQHF	TGTGCCAGCAGCCTACAGGGCGACCAGCCCCAGCATTTT
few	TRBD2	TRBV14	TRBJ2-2	CASSWGLAGGVAGELFF	TGTGCCAGCAGCTGGGGACTAGCGGGAGGTGTGGCCGGGGAGCTGTTTTTT
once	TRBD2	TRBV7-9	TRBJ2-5	CASSENPGLAGTQYF	TGTGCCAGCAGCGAGAACCCGGGACTAGCCGGGACCCAGTACTTC
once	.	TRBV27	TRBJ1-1	CASSNGLNTEAFF	TGTGCCAGCTCCAATGGCCTGAACACTGAAGCTTTCTTT
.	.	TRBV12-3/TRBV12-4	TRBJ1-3	CASVQGARNTIYF	TGTGCCAGCGTACAGGGAGCTAGAAACACCATATATTTT
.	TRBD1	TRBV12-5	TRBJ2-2	CASGLDRDRGFTGELFF	TGTGCTAGTGGTTTGGATAGGGACAGGGGCTTTACCGGGGAGCTGTTTTTT
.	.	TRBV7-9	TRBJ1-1	CASSTQLDTEAFF	TGTGCCAGCAGCACACAGTTGGACACTGAAGCTTTCTTT
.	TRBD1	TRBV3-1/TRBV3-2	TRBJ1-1	CASTVGQGATEAFF	TGTGCCAGCACCGTAGGACAGGGGGCAACTGAAGCTTTCTTT
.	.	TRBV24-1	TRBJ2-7	CAPRVYEQYF	TGTGCCCCCCGAGTTTACGAGCAGTACTTC
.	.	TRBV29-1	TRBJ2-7	CSVVGGGSAYEQYF	TGCAGCGTTGTGGGAGGGGGGTCCGCCTACGAGCAGTACTTC
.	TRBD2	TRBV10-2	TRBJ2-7	CASSATSGTDEQYF	TGCGCCAGCAGCGCGACTAGCGGGACCGACGAGCAGTACTTC
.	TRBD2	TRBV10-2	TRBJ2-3	CASSKREEDTQYF	TGCGCCAGCAGCAAGCGGGAGGAGGATACGCAGTATTTT